The clone carrying this T cell receptor (beta chain) was observed many times. Its antigen is not known. The data belong to a study of T cells after yellow fever vaccination. Study-wide points: Abundant clonotypes from the bulk population could contaminate FACS-sorted repertoires. At around 96% for CD4 and approximately 88% for CD8, most primary-vaccination clones showed up again after the booster. Weaker overall, the secondary response nonetheless peaked faster (day 5 versus 15).

Germline lookup yields CDR1 LGHNA and CDR2 YNFKEQ. The CDR3 totals 15 residues. V dropped 5 bases and J dropped 7; count of bases not matched to a gene: 11. The TCR cDNA carried a universal primer site and UMIs from 5'RACE template switching. TCRdb redid the calling of the 5' RACE reads with MiXCR, one entry per CDR3 protein. The sample has approximately 550,000 distinct CDR3 sequences, around an eighth seen once. The sequence was collected from a young man who received the YFV17D yellow fever vaccine. This specimen was PBMCs, taken on the day of the yellow fever booster vaccination. The chain is built from TRBV4-2 and TRBJ2-1, with 7 bases lining up with TRBD1. This CDR3 reads CASSAPGQKINEQFF. In DNA form, the CDR3 reads TGTGCCAGCAGCGCACCGGGACAGAAAATAAATGAGCAGTTCTTC.